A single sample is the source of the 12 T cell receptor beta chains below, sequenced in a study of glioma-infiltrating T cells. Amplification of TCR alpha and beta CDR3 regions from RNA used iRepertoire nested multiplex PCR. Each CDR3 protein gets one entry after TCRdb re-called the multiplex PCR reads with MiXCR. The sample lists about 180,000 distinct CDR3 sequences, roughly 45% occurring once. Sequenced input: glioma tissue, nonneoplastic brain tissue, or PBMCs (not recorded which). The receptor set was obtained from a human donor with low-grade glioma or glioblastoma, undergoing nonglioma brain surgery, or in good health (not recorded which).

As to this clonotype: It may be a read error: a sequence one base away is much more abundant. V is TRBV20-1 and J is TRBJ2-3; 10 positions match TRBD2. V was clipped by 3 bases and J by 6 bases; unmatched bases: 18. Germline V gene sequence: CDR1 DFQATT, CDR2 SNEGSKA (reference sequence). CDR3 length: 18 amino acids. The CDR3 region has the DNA TGCAGTGCTAGTTCCTCCTGGGCGGAAGCGGGAGGGATGGATACGCAGTATTTT. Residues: CSASSSWAEAGGMDTQYF.

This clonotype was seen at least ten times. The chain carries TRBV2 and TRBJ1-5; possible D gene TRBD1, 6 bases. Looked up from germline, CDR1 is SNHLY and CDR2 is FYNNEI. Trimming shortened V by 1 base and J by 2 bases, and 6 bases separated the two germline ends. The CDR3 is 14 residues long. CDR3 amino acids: CASSEGTGNQPQHF. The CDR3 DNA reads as TGTGCCAGCAGTGAAGGGACAGGCAATCAGCCCCAGCATTTT.

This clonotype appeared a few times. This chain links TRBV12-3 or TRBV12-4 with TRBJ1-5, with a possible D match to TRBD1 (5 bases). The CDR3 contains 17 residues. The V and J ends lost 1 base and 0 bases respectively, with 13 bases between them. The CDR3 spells CASSLDHGGTSNQPQHF. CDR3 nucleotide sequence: TGTGCCAGCAGTTTAGATCATGGGGGGACTAGCAATCAGCCCCAGCATTTT.

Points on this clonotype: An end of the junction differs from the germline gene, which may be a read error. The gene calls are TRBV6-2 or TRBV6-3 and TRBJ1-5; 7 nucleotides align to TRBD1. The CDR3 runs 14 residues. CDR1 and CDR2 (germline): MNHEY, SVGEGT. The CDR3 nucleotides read TGTGCCACCTTCTCCGTGACAGGGAATCAGCCTCAGCATTTT. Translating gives CATFSVTGNQPQHF.

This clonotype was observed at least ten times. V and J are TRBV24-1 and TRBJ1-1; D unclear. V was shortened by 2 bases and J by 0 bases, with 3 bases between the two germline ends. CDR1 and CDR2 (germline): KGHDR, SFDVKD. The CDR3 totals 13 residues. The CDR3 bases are TGTGCCACCAGTGATTCAATGAACACTGAAGCTTTCTTT. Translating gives CATSDSMNTEAFF.

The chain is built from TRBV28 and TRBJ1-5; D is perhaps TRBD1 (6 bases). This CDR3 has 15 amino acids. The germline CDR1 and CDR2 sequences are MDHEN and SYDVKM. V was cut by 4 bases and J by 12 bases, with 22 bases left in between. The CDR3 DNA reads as TGTGCCAGCAGTTACCGGGACATTCTCGATAAGCGCCAGCATTTT. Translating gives CASSYRDILDKRQHF.

Written as DNA, the CDR3 is TGTGCCAGCAGCCCGGGGACTATGGGCGAGCAGTTCTTC. This translates into CASSPGTMGEQFF. The chain combines TRBV6-2 or TRBV6-3 with TRBJ2-1; TRBD2 matches at 7 bases. V lost 6 bases, J lost 10 bases, and 9 bases stayed unmatched. Germline V gives CDR1 MNHEY, CDR2 SVGEGT. The CDR3 covers 13 residues.

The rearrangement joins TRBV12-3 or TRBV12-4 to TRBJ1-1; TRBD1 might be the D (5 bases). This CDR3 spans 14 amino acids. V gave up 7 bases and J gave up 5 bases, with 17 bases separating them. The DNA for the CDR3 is TGTGCCAGCACCTCGGGACGTAGGAAGACTGAAGCTTTCTTT. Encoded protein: CASTSGRRKTEAFF.

This chain's CDR3 is CASESSVQETQYF. DNA of the CDR3: TGTGCCAGCGAGAGTAGCGTCCAAGAGACCCAGTACTTC. This sequence joins TRBV6-1 and TRBJ2-5; maybe TRBD2 (5 bases). Germline V gene lookup returns CDR1 MNHNS and CDR2 SASEGT. The CDR3 is 13 residues long. V was cut by 8 bases and J by 1 base, with 11 bases left in between.

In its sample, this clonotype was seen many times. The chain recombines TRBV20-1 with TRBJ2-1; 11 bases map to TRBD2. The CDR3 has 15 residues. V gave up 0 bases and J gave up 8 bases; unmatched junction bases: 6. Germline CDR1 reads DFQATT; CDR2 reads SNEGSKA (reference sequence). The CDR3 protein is CSARDVAGGPDEQFF. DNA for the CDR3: TGCAGTGCTAGAGATGTAGCGGGAGGGCCCGATGAGCAGTTCTTC.

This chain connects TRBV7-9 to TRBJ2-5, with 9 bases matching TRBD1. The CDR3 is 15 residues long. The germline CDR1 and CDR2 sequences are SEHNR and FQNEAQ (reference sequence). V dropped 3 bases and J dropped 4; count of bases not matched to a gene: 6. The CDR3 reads CASSFSGTGSETQYF. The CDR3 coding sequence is TGTGCCAGCAGCTTTTCCGGGACAGGGTCAGAGACCCAGTACTTC. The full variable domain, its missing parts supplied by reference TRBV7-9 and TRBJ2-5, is DTGVSQNPRHKITKRGQNVTFRCDPISEHNRLYWYRQTLGQGPEFLTYFQNEAQLEKSRLLSDRFSAERPKGSFSTLEIQRTEQGDSAMYLCASSFSGTGSETQYFGPGTRLLVL.

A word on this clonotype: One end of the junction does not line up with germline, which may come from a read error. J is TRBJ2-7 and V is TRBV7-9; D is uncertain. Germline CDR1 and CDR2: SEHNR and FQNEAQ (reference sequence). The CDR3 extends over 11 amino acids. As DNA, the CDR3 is TGTGCCAGCAGCGCAACCTACAAGCAGTACTTC. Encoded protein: CASSATYKQYF.